This paragraph covers one T cell receptor (beta chain) sequence. Its antigen is undetermined. Cultured CD4+ T cells had their DNA profiled by the Oncomine TCR Beta short-read assay. TCRdb analysed the PCR reads with MiXCR anew, one entry per CDR3 protein. The sample lists fewer than 20,000 distinct CDR3 sequences; approximately 44% were seen once. V gave up 4 bases and J gave up 9 bases, with 10 bases separating them. CDR3 length: 13 amino acids. The V gene's germline CDR1 is SGHTA and CDR2 FQGTGA. This sample's time point: late sampling 161 to 241 days after vaccination in a few convalescent patients. Treatment given: approximately nine-day PBMC culture with coronavirus spike peptide pools or control peptides (ViraFEST assay). This entry belongs to a study of vaccination and CD4 T cells after COVID-19.

Material: CD4+ T cells from blood, cultured in vitro, obtained about 7 months after SARS-CoV-2 vaccination. This clonotype originated in a human donor who had recovered from COVID-19. V and J are TRBV7-3 and TRBJ1-6, with D hard to call. The CDR3 loop is CASSSNQGSPLHF. CDR3 in DNA: TGTGCCAGCAGCTCGAATCAAGGTTCACCCCTCCACTTT.